Below are 18 T cell receptor beta chains sequenced from a single sample in a study of shared clonotypes between healthy human individuals. CD45RO-negative cells were positively selected for CCR7, leaving out terminally differentiated effector memory CD45RA+ cells. Repertoires were generated with immunoSEQ multiplex PCR, while TCRdb's copy carries only in-frame clones and drops some. There are about 2.1 million clones in the sample; about 93% occur only once, and less than 2% lies in the top ten. Input material: naive CD8+ T cells from PBMCs. These receptors came from a man aged 18 to 35 in good health. Some clones in this sample may be carry-over from other donors' samples.

Details on this clone: The final CDR3 position lacks the conserved phenylalanine or tryptophan, pointing to a likely read error. Because the CDR3's place on the DNA is in doubt, the DNA is left out and the CDR3 is given as listed by TCRdb. The chain is built from TRBV2 and TRBJ2-7. The germline V gene encodes CDR1 SNHLY and CDR2 FYNNEI. The CDR3 totals 13 residues, both ends included. CDR3: CASSERESPRGGL.

With respect to this clone: This same CDR3 is encoded by further DNA sequences in the sample. This chain uses TRBV5-1 with TRBJ2-2; possible D gene TRBD1, 6 bases. Germline values: CDR1 SGHRS, CDR2 YFSETQ. V gave up 3 bases and J gave up 7 bases, with 10 bases separating them. The CDR3 is 13 amino acids. CDR3 in amino acids: CASSSQGSGELFF. The DNA of the CDR3 is TGCGCCAGCAGCTCCCAGGGGAGCGGGGAGCTGTTTTTT. Using reference TRBV5-1 and TRBJ2-2 for the parts outside the CDR3, the full variable domain is KAGVTQTPRYLIKTRGQQVTLSCSPISGHRSVSWYQQTPGQGLQFLFEYFSETQRNKGNFPGRFSGRQFSNSRSEMNVSTLELGDSALYLCASSSQGSGELFFGEGSRLTVL.

J is TRBJ2-7 and V is TRBV19; D gene ambiguous. The CDR3 has 12 amino acids. V gave up 5 bases and J gave up 3 bases, with 8 bases separating them. The germline V gene has CDR1 LNHDA and CDR2 SQIVND (reference sequence). This chain's CDR3 is CASSAPDYEQYF. In DNA, the CDR3 is TGTGCCAGTAGTGCCCCAGACTACGAGCAGTACTTC.

This chain uses TRBV27 with TRBJ2-1, with D perhaps TRBD1 or TRBD2 (6 bases each). The CDR3 consists of 15 residues. Germline-derived CDR1 and CDR2 are MNHEY and SMNVEV (reference sequence). With 8 bases removed from V and 7 bases from J, the gap between germline ends came to 21 bases. CDR3 in DNA: TGTGCCAGCCTGGGGGGATTGGGCAGGGGAAATGAGCAGTTCTTC. It translates to CASLGGLGRGNEQFF.

This chain connects TRBV28 to TRBJ2-7, with D uncertain. Germline CDR1 MDHEN, CDR2 SYDVKM. CDR3 size: 15 residues. V was pared by 8 bases and J by 0 bases, with 17 bases between. CDR3 region: CASQLELNPSYEQYF. The CDR3 DNA sequence: TGTGCCAGCCAATTGGAGCTCAACCCCTCCTACGAGCAGTACTTC.

This clone came up once. This sequence joins TRBV14 and TRBJ2-5; 14 bases match TRBD2. The J segment lost 5 bases and the V segment lost 6 bases, leaving 11 bases of the junction unmatched. CDR3 length: 17 amino acids. Germline V gene sequence: CDR1 SGHDN, CDR2 FVKESK. Here the CDR3 DNA reads TGTGCCAGCAGACCGGGACTAGCGGGAGCAGGATGGGAGACCCAGTACTTC. It is translated as CASRPGLAGAGWETQYF.

This clone was recorded once. The chain carries TRBV19 and TRBJ2-3; no reliable D call. Germline CDR1 LNHDA, CDR2 SQIVND (reference sequence). V lost 6 bases and J lost 6, with 13 bases in between. This CDR3 comprises 13 residues. CDR3 loop: CASSPIFLDTQYF. CDR3 nucleotide sequence: TGTGCCAGTAGCCCTATCTTCCTGGATACGCAGTATTTT. Variable domain in full (rest from reference TRBV19 and TRBJ2-3): DGGITQSPKYLFRKEGQNVTLSCEQNLNHDAMYWYRQDPGQGLRLIYYSQIVNDFQKGDIAEGYSVSREKKESFPLTVTSAQKNPTAFYLCASSPIFLDTQYFGPGTRLTVL.

This sequence joins TRBV9 and TRBJ2-3, with 9 nucleotides matching TRBD2. J gave up 2 bases and V 0 bases, and 7 bases lay outside the gene matches. The CDR3 runs 17 residues. Germline CDR1 reads SGDLS; CDR2 reads YYNGEE. The DNA of the CDR3 is TGTGCCAGCAGCGTAGACTCGGCGGGAGGGAACACAGATACGCAGTATTTT. Translated: CASSVDSAGGNTDTQYF. Full variable domain (rest looked up from reference TRBV9 and TRBJ2-3): DSGVTQTPKHLITATGQRVTLRCSPRSGDLSVYWYQQSLDQGLQFLIQYYNGEERAKGNILERFSAQQFPDLHSELNLSSLELGDSALYFCASSVDSAGGNTDTQYFGPGTRLTVL.

The CDR3 loop is CASSLAQGWNYEQYF. CDR3 DNA sequence: TGCGCCAGCAGCTTGGCGCAGGGGTGGAACTACGAGCAGTACTTC. The V and J genes are TRBV5-1 and TRBJ2-7; D is possibly TRBD1 (6 bases). V was cut by 0 bases and J by 3 bases, with 13 bases left in between. Germline V gene sequence: CDR1 SGHRS, CDR2 YFSETQ. The CDR3 runs to 15 residues.

The gene calls are TRBV15 and TRBJ2-7; the D gene could be TRBD1 or TRBD2 (6 bases each). The CDR3 spans 15 residues. CDR1 is LNHNV, CDR2 YYDKDF, per germline (reference sequence). The germline V and J ends were trimmed by 5 bases and 3 bases, with 17 bases remaining between them. The CDR3 sequence is CATSHTRTAGYEQYF. The CDR3 DNA follows: TGTGCCACCAGCCACACGAGGACAGCGGGCTACGAGCAGTACTTC.

The chain carries TRBV15 and TRBJ1-1; 7 bases are a match to TRBD1. Germline lookup yields CDR1 LNHNV and CDR2 YYDKDF (reference sequence). The CDR3 extends over 15 amino acids. V shed 0 bases and J 4 bases; nucleotides not matched to a gene: 5. DNA of the CDR3: TGTGCCACCAGCAGAGAACCACAGGGGAGCACTGAAGCTTTCTTT. Amino acids: CATSREPQGSTEAFF.

V usage is TRBV29-1 and J usage is TRBJ1-2; TRBD1 agrees at 11 bases. The CDR3 is 12 amino acids. Germline CDR1 reads SQVTM; CDR2 reads ANQGSEA. The junction had 6 bases not matched to a gene; V was cut back by 7 bases and J by 8 bases. The CDR3 DNA is TGCAGCGCCAGGACAGGGGGCGAGGGCTACACCTTC. Translating gives CSARTGGEGYTF. Variable domain in full (rest from reference TRBV29-1 and TRBJ1-2): SAVISQKPSRDICQRGTSLTIQCQVDSQVTMMFWYRQQPGQSLTLIATANQGSEATYESGFVIDKFPISRPNLTFSTLTVSNMSPEDSSIYLCSARTGGEGYTFGSGTRLTVV.

The chain carries TRBV6-1 and TRBJ1-1; weak D call: TRBD1 (6 bases). CDR1 is MNHNS and CDR2 is SASEGT in the germline V gene. The CDR3 length is 18 residues. The germline V and J ends were trimmed by 3 bases and 1 base, with 21 bases remaining between them. The CDR3 bases are TGTGCCAGCAGTGAGGGGGGGACATATTTAACCTCGAACACTGAAGCTTTCTTT. Amino acid sequence: CASSEGGTYLTSNTEAFF.

This chain connects TRBV13 to TRBJ2-5; the match to TRBD2 covers 13 bases. V lost 3 bases, J lost 5 bases, and 6 bases stayed unmatched. The CDR3 has 16 residues. Germline V gene lookup returns CDR1 PRHDT and CDR2 FYEKMQ (reference sequence). CDR3 sequence (DNA): TGTGCCAGCAGCTTGACTAGCGGGAGGCTGTATGAGACCCAGTACTTC. Protein product: CASSLTSGRLYETQYF.

The V and J genes are TRBV27 and TRBJ2-4; 7 nucleotides line up with TRBD1. Germline CDR1 reads MNHEY; CDR2 reads SMNVEV (reference sequence). V lost 6 bases and J lost 4; bases outside the gene matches: 3. CDR3 size: 13 residues. This CDR3 reads CASSRDRKNIQYF. In DNA, the CDR3 is TGTGCCAGCAGCCGGGACAGAAAAAACATTCAGTACTTC.

The chain joins TRBV7-8 to TRBJ1-2; D might be TRBD1 (5 bases). V lost 4 bases and J 7 bases, leaving 16 bases between the germline ends. Looked up from germline, CDR1 is SGHVS and CDR2 is FQNEAQ. The CDR3 has 14 amino acids. In DNA form, the CDR3 reads TGTGCCAGCAGCTCGACGTTCGGGGACCGTGGCTACACCTTC. Translating it yields CASSSTFGDRGYTF.

The chain couples TRBV5-5 to TRBJ1-2; 7 positions match TRBD1. This CDR3 comprises 17 residues. Unmatched junction bases numbered 14, after V lost 4 bases and J lost 2 bases. Per the germline V gene, CDR1 is SGHKS and CDR2 is YYEKEE (reference sequence). In DNA, the CDR3 is TGTGCCAGCAGCGGTAGGGTACCAAACAGGGGAAACTATGGCTACACCTTC. The encoded protein is CASSGRVPNRGNYGYTF.

The V and J genes are TRBV10-2 and TRBJ1-2; 9 nucleotides match TRBD1. Germline V gene lookup returns CDR1 WSHSY and CDR2 SAAADI. The CDR3 contains 15 residues. The trim removed 0 bases at V and 8 bases at J, leaving 7 bases unmatched. The CDR3 region has the DNA TGCGCCAGCAGTGAGTCGGCCCGGGACAGGGAAGGCTACACCTTC. It specifies CASSESARDREGYTF.